The rows below give T cell receptor beta chains drawn from one sample of a study of T cell responses to AZD1222 COVID-19 vaccine. Some clones are missing from TCRdb's copy, which holds only in-frame ones; the method was immunoSEQ multiplex PCR. The sample lists 95,000 to 150,000 clones, 85% to 95% occurring once. The source was peripheral blood, collected 28 days after the second AZD1222 dose. These receptors were obtained from an adult who received the AZD1222 COVID-19 vaccine. Both conserved end residues are part of each CDR3.

j_call v_call cdr3_aa
TRBJ2-2 TRBV6-2/TRBV6-3 CASSYRASWTGELFF
TRBJ1-6 TRBV6-1 CASSEIIYRQTIPSPLHF
TRBJ2-3 TRBV2 CASSEALLAGATTDTQYF
TRBJ1-2 TRBV18 CASSPFHDRSFSPNYGYTF
TRBJ1-6 TRBV10-3 CAIRGQGNSPLHF
TRBJ2-1 TRBV7-2 CASSLVWAYNEQFF
TRBJ1-2 TRBV3-1/TRBV3-2 CASSQGSRVYGYTF
TRBJ2-7 TRBV7-2 CASSLVAGGLYEQYF
TRBJ1-5 TRBV6-5 CATAGQGGNQPQHF
TRBJ2-1 TRBV2 CASSERGTLGNEQFF
TRBJ1-1 TRBV3-1/TRBV3-2 CASSQDRDTEAFF
TRBJ2-1 TRBV19 CASSTTIWVSPEQFF
TRBJ2-7 TRBV3-1/TRBV3-2 CASSQECSEQYF
TRBJ2-6 TRBV5-1 CASSQPNSFGPGANVLTF
TRBJ2-5 TRBV13 CASSFTGASYQETQYF
TRBJ2-3 TRBV5-6 CASSFGVIQYF
TRBJ1-4 TRBV5-1 CARLQGPATNEKLFF
TRBJ2-5 TRBV6-1 CASSESGLETQYF
TRBJ2-1 TRBV11-2 CASSGGQGVVYNEQFF
TRBJ2-1 TRBV5-1 CASSLGSGVSYNEQFF
TRBJ2-7 TRBV6-5 CASQTIPYEQYF
TRBJ2-7 TRBV7-6 CASSFPGPYEQYF
TRBJ1-1 TRBV30 CAWTRYYTEAFF
TRBJ1-2 TRBV9 CASSADAFGGYTF
TRBJ2-1 TRBV12-3/TRBV12-4 CASGRASYNEQFF